This entry describes one T cell receptor beta chain. What it binds is not known. Profiled with immunoSEQ multiplex PCR; TCRdb holds only in-frame clones, not every one. In the table there are 89,000 or so clones, 91% of which are singletons. These data originate in a study of OX40 agonist ivuxolimab in advanced cancers. Broader study findings: Specificity for antigen went undetermined in the expanded peripheral T cells.

This CDR3 region has 17 residues. V shed 8 bases, J shed 4 bases, and the junction held 9 bases outside the gene matches. From germline, CDR1 is SGHAT and CDR2 FQNNGV. Sequencing was performed on CD4+ or CD8+ T cells sorted from blood, taken in a trial of the OX40 agonist ivuxolimab. This clonotype originated in an adult with an advanced solid tumor such as melanoma, head and neck, liver or kidney cancer. The chain carries TRBV11-2 and TRBJ2-3; 16 positions agree with TRBD2. The CDR3 region has the DNA TGTGCCAGCGGGGGACTAGCGGGAGGGCAGTTCGCAGATACGCAGTATTTT. Translated: CASGGLAGGQFADTQYF.